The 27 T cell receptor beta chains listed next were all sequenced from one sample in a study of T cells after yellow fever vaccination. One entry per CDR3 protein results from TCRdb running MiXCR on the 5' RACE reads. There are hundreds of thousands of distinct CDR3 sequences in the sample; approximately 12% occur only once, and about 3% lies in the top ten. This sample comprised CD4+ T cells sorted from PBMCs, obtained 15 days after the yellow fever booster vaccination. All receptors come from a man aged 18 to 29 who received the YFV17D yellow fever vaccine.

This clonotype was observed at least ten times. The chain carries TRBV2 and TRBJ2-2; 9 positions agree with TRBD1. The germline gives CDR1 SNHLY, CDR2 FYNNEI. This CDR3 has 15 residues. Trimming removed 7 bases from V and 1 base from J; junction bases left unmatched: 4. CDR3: CASTLGQGNTGELFF. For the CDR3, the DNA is TGTGCCAGCACCCTGGGACAGGGGAACACCGGGGAGCTGTTTTTT.

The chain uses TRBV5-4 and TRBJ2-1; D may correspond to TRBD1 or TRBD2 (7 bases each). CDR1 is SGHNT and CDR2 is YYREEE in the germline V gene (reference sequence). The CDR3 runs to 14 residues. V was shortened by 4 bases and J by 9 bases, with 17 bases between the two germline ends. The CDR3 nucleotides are TGTGCCAGCAGCCGGGCCAGGGGGGGTAGTGAGCAGTTCTTC. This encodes CASSRARGGSEQFF.

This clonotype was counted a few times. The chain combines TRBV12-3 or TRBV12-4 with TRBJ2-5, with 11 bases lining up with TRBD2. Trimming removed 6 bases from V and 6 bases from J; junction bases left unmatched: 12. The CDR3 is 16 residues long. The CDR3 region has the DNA TGTGCCAGCAGCTCACAGACTAGCGGGGACCTCAAGACCCAGTACTTC. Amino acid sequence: CASSSQTSGDLKTQYF.

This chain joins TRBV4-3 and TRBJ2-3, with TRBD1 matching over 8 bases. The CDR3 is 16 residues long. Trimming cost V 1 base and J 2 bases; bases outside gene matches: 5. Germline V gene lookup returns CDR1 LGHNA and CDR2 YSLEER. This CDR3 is CASSQGQGIITDTQYF. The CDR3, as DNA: TGCGCCAGCAGCCAAGGACAGGGGATTATCACAGATACGCAGTATTTT.

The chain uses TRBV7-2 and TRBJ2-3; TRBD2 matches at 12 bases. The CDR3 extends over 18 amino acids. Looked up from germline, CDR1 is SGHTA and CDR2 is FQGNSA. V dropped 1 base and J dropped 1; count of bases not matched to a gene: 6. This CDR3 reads CASSLGRLAGDGTDTQYF. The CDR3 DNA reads TGTGCCAGCAGCTTAGGTCGACTAGCGGGGGATGGCACAGATACGCAGTATTTT.

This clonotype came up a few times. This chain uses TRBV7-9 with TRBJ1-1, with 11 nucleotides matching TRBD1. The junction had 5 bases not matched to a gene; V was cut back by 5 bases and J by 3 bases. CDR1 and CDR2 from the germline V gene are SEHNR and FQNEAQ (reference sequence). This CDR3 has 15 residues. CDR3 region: CASSMRTGGHTEAFF. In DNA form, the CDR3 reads TGTGCCAGCAGCATGCGGACAGGGGGCCACACTGAAGCTTTCTTT. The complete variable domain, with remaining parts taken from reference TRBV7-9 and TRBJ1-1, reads DTGVSQNPRHKITKRGQNVTFRCDPISEHNRLYWYRQTLGQGPEFLTYFQNEAQLEKSRLLSDRFSAERPKGSFSTLEIQRTEQGDSAMYLCASSMRTGGHTEAFFGQGTRLTVV.

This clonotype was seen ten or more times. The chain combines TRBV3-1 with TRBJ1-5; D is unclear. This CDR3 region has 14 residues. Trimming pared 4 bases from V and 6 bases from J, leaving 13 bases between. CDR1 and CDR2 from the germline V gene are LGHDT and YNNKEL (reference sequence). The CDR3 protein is CASSPTAIRQPQHF. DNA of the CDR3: TGTGCCAGCAGCCCGACGGCCATCCGTCAGCCCCAGCATTTT.

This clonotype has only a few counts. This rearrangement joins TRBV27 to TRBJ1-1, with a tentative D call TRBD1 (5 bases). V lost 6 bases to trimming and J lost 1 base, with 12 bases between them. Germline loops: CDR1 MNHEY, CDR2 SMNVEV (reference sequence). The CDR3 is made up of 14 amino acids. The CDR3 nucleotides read TGTGCCAGCAGGGACACCATGGCGAACACTGAAGCTTTCTTT. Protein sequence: CASRDTMANTEAFF.

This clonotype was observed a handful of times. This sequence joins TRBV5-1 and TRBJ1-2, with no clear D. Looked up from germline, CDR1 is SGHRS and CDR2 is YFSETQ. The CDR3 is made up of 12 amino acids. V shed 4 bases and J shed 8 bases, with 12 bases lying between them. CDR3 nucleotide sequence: TGCGCCAGCAGCGAGGATCTAGGGGGCTACACCTTC. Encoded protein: CASSEDLGGYTF.

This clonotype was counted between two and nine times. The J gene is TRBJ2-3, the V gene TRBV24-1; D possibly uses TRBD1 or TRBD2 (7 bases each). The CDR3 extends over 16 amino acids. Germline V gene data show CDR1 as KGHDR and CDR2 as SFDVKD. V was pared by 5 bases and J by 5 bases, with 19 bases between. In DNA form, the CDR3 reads TGTGCCACCAGTGCTCCTCAGGGGGGGCCGGGAGATACGCAGTATTTT. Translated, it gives CATSAPQGGPGDTQYF.

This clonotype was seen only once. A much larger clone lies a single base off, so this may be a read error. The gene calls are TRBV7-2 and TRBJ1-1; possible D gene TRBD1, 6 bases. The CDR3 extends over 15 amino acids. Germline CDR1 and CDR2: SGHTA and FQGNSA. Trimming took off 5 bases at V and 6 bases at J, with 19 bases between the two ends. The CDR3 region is CASSPGALTGPEAFF. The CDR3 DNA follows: TGTGCCAGCAGCCCAGGGGCGCTTACGGGACCTGAAGCTTTCTTT.

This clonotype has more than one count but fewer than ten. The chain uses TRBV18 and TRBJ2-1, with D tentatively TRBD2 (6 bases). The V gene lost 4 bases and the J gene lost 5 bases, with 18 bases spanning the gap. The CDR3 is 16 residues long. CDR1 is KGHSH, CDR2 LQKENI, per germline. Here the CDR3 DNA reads TGTGCCAGCTCACATTCTTACTCCGGGACTCACAATGAGCAGTTCTTC. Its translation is CASSHSYSGTHNEQFF.

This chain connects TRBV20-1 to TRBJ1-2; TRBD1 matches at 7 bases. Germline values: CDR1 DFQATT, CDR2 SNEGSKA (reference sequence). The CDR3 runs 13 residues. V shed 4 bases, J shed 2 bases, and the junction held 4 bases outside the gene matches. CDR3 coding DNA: TGCAGTGCTACCCCGACAGGGAACTATGGCTACACCTTC. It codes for CSATPTGNYGYTF.

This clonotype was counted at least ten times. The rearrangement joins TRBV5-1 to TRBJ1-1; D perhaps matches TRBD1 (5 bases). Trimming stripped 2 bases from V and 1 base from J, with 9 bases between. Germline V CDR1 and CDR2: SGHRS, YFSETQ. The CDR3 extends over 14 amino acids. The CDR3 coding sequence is TGCGCCAGCAGCTTCCAGGGTACGAACACTGAAGCTTTCTTT. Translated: CASSFQGTNTEAFF.

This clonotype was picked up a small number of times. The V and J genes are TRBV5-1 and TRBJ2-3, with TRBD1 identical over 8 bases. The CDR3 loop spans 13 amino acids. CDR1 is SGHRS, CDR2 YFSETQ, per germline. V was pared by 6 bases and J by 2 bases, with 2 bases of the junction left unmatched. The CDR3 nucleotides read TGCGCCAGCACGGACAGGGCCACAGATACGCAGTATTTT. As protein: CASTDRATDTQYF.

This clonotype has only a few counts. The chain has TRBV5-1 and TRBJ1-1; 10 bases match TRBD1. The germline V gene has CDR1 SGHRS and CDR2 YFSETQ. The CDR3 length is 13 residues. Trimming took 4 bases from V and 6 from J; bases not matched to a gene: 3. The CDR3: CASSADRGSEAFF. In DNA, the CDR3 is TGCGCCAGCAGCGCGGACAGGGGGTCTGAAGCTTTCTTT. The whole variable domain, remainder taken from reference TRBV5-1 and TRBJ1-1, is KAGVTQTPRYLIKTRGQQVTLSCSPISGHRSVSWYQQTPGQGLQFLFEYFSETQRNKGNFPGRFSGRQFSNSRSEMNVSTLELGDSALYLCASSADRGSEAFFGQGTRLTVV.

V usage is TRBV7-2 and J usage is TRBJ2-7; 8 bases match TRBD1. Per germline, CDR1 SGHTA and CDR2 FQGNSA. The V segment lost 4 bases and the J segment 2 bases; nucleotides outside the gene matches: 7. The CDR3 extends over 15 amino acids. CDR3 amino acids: CASSSRGLRTYEQYF. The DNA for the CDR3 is TGTGCCAGCAGCTCCAGGGGGCTTAGGACCTACGAGCAGTACTTC.

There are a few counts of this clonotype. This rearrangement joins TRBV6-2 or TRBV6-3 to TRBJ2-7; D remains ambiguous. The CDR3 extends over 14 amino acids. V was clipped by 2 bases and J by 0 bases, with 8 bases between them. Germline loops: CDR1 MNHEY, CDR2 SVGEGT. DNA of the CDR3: TGTGCCAGCAGTTACAGAAGGAGCTCCTACGAGCAGTACTTC. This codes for CASSYRRSSYEQYF.

In DNA form, the CDR3 reads TGTGCCAGCAGCGAGGGGGTCCAGGAGCAGTACTTC. This encodes CASSEGVQEQYF. The chain uses TRBV7-2 and TRBJ2-7; maybe TRBD1 (6 bases). V was clipped by 5 bases and J by 7 bases, with 12 bases between them. Germline-derived CDR1 and CDR2 are SGHTA and FQGNSA. The CDR3 has 12 residues.

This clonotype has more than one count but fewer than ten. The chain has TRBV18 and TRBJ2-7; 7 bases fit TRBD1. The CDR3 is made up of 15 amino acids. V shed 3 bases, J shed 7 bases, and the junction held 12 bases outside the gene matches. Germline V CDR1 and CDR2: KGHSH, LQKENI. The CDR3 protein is CASSPPGTVLGEQYF. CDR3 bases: TGTGCCAGCTCACCTCCGGGGACAGTCCTTGGAGAGCAGTACTTC.

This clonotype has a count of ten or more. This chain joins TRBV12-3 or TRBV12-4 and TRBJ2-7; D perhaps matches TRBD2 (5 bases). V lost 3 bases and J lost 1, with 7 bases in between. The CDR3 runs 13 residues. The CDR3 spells CASSFRGSYEQYV. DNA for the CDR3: TGTGCCAGCAGTTTCCGGGGTTCCTACGAGCAGTACGTC.

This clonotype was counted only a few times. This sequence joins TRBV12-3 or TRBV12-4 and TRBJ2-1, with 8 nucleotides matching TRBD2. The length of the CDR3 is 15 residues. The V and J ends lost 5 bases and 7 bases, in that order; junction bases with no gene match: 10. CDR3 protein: CASSPVGLDVNEQFF. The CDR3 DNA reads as TGTGCCAGCAGTCCAGTGGGACTAGATGTAAATGAGCAGTTCTTC.

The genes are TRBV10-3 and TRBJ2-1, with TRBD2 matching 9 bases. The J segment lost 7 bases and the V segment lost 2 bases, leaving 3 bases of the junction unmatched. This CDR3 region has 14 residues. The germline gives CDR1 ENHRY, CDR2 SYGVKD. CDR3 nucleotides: TGTGCCATCAGTGAGAGGGCGGGGGGGAATGAGCAGTTCTTC. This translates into CAISERAGGNEQFF.

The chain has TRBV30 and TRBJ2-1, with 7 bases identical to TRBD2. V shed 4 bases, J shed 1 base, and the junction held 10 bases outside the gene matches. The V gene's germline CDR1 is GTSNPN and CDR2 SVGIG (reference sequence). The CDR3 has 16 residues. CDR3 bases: TGTGCCTGGACCGTTGGTCGGGGGGTTTCCTACAATGAGCAGTTCTTC. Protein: CAWTVGRGVSYNEQFF.

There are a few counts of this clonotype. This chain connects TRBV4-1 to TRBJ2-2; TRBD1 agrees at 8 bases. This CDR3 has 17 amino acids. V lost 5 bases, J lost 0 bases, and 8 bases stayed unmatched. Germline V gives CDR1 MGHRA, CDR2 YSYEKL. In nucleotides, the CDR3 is TGCGCCAGCAGCTCCGGGGACAGGACTCCGAACACCGGGGAGCTGTTTTTT. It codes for CASSSGDRTPNTGELFF.

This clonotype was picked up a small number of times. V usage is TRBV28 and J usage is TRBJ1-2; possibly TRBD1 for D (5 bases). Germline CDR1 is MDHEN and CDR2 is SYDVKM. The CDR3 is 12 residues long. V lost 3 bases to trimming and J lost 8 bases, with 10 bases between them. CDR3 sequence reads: CASSFAGRGYTF. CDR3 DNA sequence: TGTGCCAGCAGTTTTGCAGGGAGGGGCTACACCTTC.

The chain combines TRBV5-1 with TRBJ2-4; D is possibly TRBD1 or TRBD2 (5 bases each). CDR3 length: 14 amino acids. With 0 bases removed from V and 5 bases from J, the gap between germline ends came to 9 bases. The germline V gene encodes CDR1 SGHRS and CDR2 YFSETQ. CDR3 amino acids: CASSLGGSENIQYF. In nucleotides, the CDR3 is TGCGCCAGCAGCTTGGGGGGGTCGGAAAACATTCAGTACTTC.